A selection of T cell receptor beta chains follows, all from one sample in a study of blood T cell repertoires in COVID-19. Only in-frame clones appear in the TCRdb table, and some are missing; sequencing was by immunoSEQ multiplex PCR. Of 65,000 to 70,000 clones in the sample, over 60% were seen once. What was sequenced was peripheral blood. Receptors originate from a human donor in a cohort sampled during active COVID-19. The CDR3 runs from the conserved cysteine through the conserved F or W. D genes are given only for firm matches. Clone size is given for some rows only: seen once, a few or many times, or a class if the clone is expanded.

TRBD1	TRBV27	NA	TRBJ1-2	TGTGCCAGCAGTTTATCGACAGGGCTAGGAGGTGGCTACACCTTC	CASSLSTGLGGGYTF
NA	TRBV7-2	NA	TRBJ1-3	TGTGCCAGCAGCACGACCTCTGACTCATCCCCTCTCTACGGAAACACCATATATTTT	CASSTTSDSSPLYGNTIYF
TRBD1	TRBV25-1	few	TRBJ2-1	TGTGCCAGCAGTGAATCGGGACAGGGGTTCTTC	CASSESGQGFF
NA	TRBV10-3	NA	TRBJ1-1	TGTGCCATCAGTGGGACAAACCTGAACACTGAAGCTTTCTTT	CAISGTNLNTEAFF
TRBD1	TRBV28	NA	TRBJ1-5	TGTGCCAGCAGGGGACAGGGTTACCAGCCCCAGCATTTT	CASRGQGYQPQHF
TRBD1	TRBV5-1	NA	TRBJ1-2	TGCGCCAGCAGCCCCGGACAGGGGGCCGTAGGTAACTATGGCTACACCTTC	CASSPGQGAVGNYGYTF
TRBD1	TRBV6-1	NA	TRBJ2-4	TGTGCCAGCAGTGAGGACAGGGGGAGGGACATTCAGTACTTC	CASSEDRGRDIQYF
TRBD1	TRBV29-1	NA	TRBJ2-1	TGCAGCGTAGAGACAGGGCTTGAGCAGTTCTTC	CSVETGLEQFF
TRBD1	TRBV19	once	TRBJ2-7	TGTGCCAGTAGCCCGGACAGGAACCGGTACGAGCAGTACTTC	CASSPDRNRYEQYF
NA	TRBV28	NA	TRBJ1-2	TGTGCCAGCAGTTTTTCGACAGGCAGCCAAATCTATGGCTACACCTTC	CASSFSTGSQIYGYTF
TRBD1	TRBV18	NA	TRBJ1-3	TGTGCCAGCTCGCTTTCGACAGGGTCTGGAAACACCATATATTTT	CASSLSTGSGNTIYF
TRBD1	TRBV6-6	NA	TRBJ2-3	TGTGCCAGCAGTCCCGCGCACGGGACAGGTCTTAAAGATACGCAGTATTTT	CASSPAHGTGLKDTQYF
TRBD2	TRBV10-3	NA	TRBJ2-3	TGTGCCATCAGGGGAGGGTCGAGCACAGATACGCAGTATTTT	CAIRGGSSTDTQYF
NA	TRBV7-8	NA	TRBJ1-1	TGTGCCAGCAGCTTGACAGTTACCAACACTGAAGCTTTCTTT	CASSLTVTNTEAFF
TRBD1	TRBV6-1	few	TRBJ2-7	TGTGCCAGCAGTGATACAGGGGGCCCCTACGAGCAGTACTTC	CASSDTGGPYEQYF
NA	TRBV27	few	TRBJ2-6	TGTGCCAGCAGTTTGAGGGGGGGGGCCAACGTCCTGACTTTC	CASSLRGGANVLTF
TRBD1	TRBV3-1/TRBV3-2	few	TRBJ1-1	TGTGCCAGCAGCCTCGCCCGGGACAGTCTCGCTTTCTTT	CASSLARDSLAFF
TRBD2	TRBV29-1	NA	TRBJ2-1	TGCAGCGGAGGATGGCTAGCGGGAGGTCCGCCGCAGTTCTTC	CSGGWLAGGPPQFF
NA	TRBV7-9	once	TRBJ2-7	TGTGCCAGCAGCTTAGGGAGCTTGGCAGAGCAGTACTTC	CASSLGSLAEQYF
TRBD2	TRBV4-2	NA	TRBJ2-5	TGTGCCAGCAGCCAAGATAATATTAGCGGGGGGACCCAGTACTTC	CASSQDNISGGTQYF
NA	TRBV7-9	NA	TRBJ1-1	TGTGCCTTAGCCGGGACACCGATCACTGAAGCTTTCTTT	CALAGTPITEAFF
NA	TRBV27	NA	TRBJ2-5	TGTGCCAGCAGTTTAACGGGTGCCGGGGAGACCCAGTACTTC	CASSLTGAGETQYF
TRBD1	TRBV19	NA	TRBJ2-1	TGTGCCAGTAGTACAACAGGGGGCAATGAGCAGTTCTTC	CASSTTGGNEQFF
NA	TRBV7-6	NA	TRBJ2-1	TGTGCCAGCAGCCCAATAGGTGGCGGCTACAATGAGCAGTTCTTC	CASSPIGGGYNEQFF
NA	TRBV19	few	TRBJ1-6	TGTGCCAGTAGTATTGAACGGAGCCCGGGTCTATCACCCCTCCACTTT	CASSIERSPGLSPLHF
TRBD1	TRBV3-1/TRBV3-2	NA	TRBJ2-2	TGTGCCAGCACCGGGACAGGGGGCACCGGGGAGCTGTTTTTT	CASTGTGGTGELFF
NA	TRBV7-2	NA	TRBJ1-1	TGTGCCAGCAGCTTATCAAGGGGGGGAACTGAAGCTTTCTTT	CASSLSRGGTEAFF
NA	TRBV6-5	NA	TRBJ1-1	TGTGCCAGCAGTTACCCCGGGCAGGCGGAGGGTGAAGCTTTCTTT	CASSYPGQAEGEAFF
NA	TRBV19	few	TRBJ1-1	TGTGCCAGTAAGCCTTTGGGGGGTCTTAACACTGAAGCTTTCTTT	CASKPLGGLNTEAFF
NA	TRBV29-1	NA	TRBJ1-4	TGCAGCGTTGAAGATCTACTGGGTGCGGATGAAAAACTGTTTTTT	CSVEDLLGADEKLFF
NA	TRBV15	NA	TRBJ1-3	TGTGCCACCAGCAGAGACTTGCCAGCTGGAAACACCATATATTTT	CATSRDLPAGNTIYF
TRBD1	TRBV19	NA	TRBJ2-3	TGTGCCAGTAGTACCCGGGACAGGGACGCAGATACGCAGTATTTT	CASSTRDRDADTQYF
NA	TRBV4-1	few	TRBJ1-2	TGCGCCAGCAGCCAAGATAGCACAGGAAGCTATGGCTACACCTTC	CASSQDSTGSYGYTF
TRBD1	TRBV6-5	NA	TRBJ2-7	TGTGCCAGCAGTAGGACAGGCCTGGGGGAGCAGTACTTC	CASSRTGLGEQYF
NA	TRBV23-1	once	TRBJ2-7	TGCGCCAGCCGGGCAGGGGACTACGAGCAGTACTTC	CASRAGDYEQYF
NA	TRBV2	NA	TRBJ1-4	TGTGCCAGCGGAGGAGACGTACAGAATGAAAAACTGTTTTTT	CASGGDVQNEKLFF
TRBD1	TRBV4-3	NA	TRBJ2-5	TGCGCCAGCAGCGCCGGGACAGAAGAGACCCAGTACTTC	CASSAGTEETQYF
TRBD1	TRBV28	NA	TRBJ1-4	TGTGCCAGCAAAGGGACAGGGGGAAAACTGTTTTTT	CASKGTGGKLFF
NA	TRBV12-3/TRBV12-4	NA	TRBJ1-1	TGTGCCAGCAGTCCGGACATCTTCACTGAAGCTTTCTTT	CASSPDIFTEAFF
NA	TRBV27	NA	TRBJ1-6	TGTGCCAGCAGGCTCAGGGGTTCCTATAATTCACCCCTCCACTTT	CASRLRGSYNSPLHF
NA	TRBV14	NA	TRBJ2-4	TGTGCCAGCAGCCGCCCCGGGGGAAACATTCAGTACTTC	CASSRPGGNIQYF
NA	TRBV6-2/TRBV6-3	NA	TRBJ2-3	TGTGCCAGCAGTTACGTTGCCGGGAGTACAGATACGCAGTATTTT	CASSYVAGSTDTQYF
NA	TRBV27	NA	TRBJ1-4	TGTGCCAGCAGTACCGGGAATGAAAAACTGTTTTTT	CASSTGNEKLFF
TRBD2	TRBV5-1	few	TRBJ2-4	TGCGCCAGCAGCCCCGGGGGAGGGAATGGCAAAAACATTCAGTACTTC	CASSPGGGNGKNIQYF
TRBD1	TRBV30	NA	TRBJ1-3	TGTGCCTGGAGTGGGGGGACAGGCAACTCTGGAAACACCATATATTTT	CAWSGGTGNSGNTIYF
TRBD1	TRBV5-1	few	TRBJ2-4	TGCGCCAGCAGCTTGGATACAGGGGTACAAAACATTCAGTACTTC	CASSLDTGVQNIQYF
NA	TRBV5-1	NA	TRBJ1-2	TGCGCCAGCAGCTTTGAAGGGAACAGGGATGCGAGTGGCTACACCTTC	CASSFEGNRDASGYTF
NA	TRBV15	NA	TRBJ2-2	TGTGCCACCAGCAGAGATGGGCCCACCGGGGAGCTGTTTTTT	CATSRDGPTGELFF
TRBD2	TRBV14	NA	TRBJ2-3	TGTGCCAGCAGCCAAGAGGCAGCGGGAGAGGATACGCAGTATTTT	CASSQEAAGEDTQYF
NA	TRBV11-3	NA	TRBJ2-2	TGTGCCAGCAGCTTAGGCAGAACCGGGGAGCTGTTTTTT	CASSLGRTGELFF